The clone carrying this T cell receptor beta chain was counted a few times. Its specificity is unknown. CDR1 and CDR2 (germline): DFQATT, SNEGSKA (reference sequence). This CDR3 spans 16 amino acids. V lost 5 bases, J lost 1 base, and 6 bases stayed unmatched. This sample is drawn from a study of CD8 T cells in ankylosing spondylitis. Study-level points and caveats: Significant enrichment of disease-linked clones was reportedly seen in matched ankylosing spondylitis synovial fluid.

Each TCR beta library was made by quantitative 5'-RACE that incorporated molecular barcodes. TCRdb ran MiXCR on the 5' RACE reads and lists one entry per CDR3 protein. Of some 250,000 distinct CDR3 sequences detected, around 10% appear once; the ten largest clones hold roughly 6.8%. The clonotype originates from a male donor with ankylosing spondylitis or in good health (not recorded which). The chain uses TRBV20-1 and TRBJ2-1, with 12 bases identical to TRBD2. Sequencing used blood, either unsorted or a sorted T cell fraction (not recorded which). In DNA, the CDR3 is TGCAGTGCTGGCGCCGGACTAGCGGGATCCTACAATGAGCAGTTCTTC. Encoded protein: CSAGAGLAGSYNEQFF.